This T cell receptor (beta chain) was identified during a study of blood T cell repertoires in COVID-19. Overall study context: Some COVID-19 samples were acute and others convalescent; all came from the United States, Italy and Spain.

The germline V gene encodes CDR1 SEHNR and CDR2 FQNEAQ (reference sequence). The CDR3 loop spans 12 amino acids. Trimming took off 5 bases at V and 3 bases at J, with 5 bases between the two ends. The table came from immunoSEQ multiplex PCR; TCRdb's copy has only in-frame clones and leaves some out. The table records about 130,000 clones, under 85% of them present only once. This sequence joins TRBV7-9 and TRBJ2-1; D unresolved. Material for sequencing was peripheral blood. This clonotype was obtained from a woman aged 60-75 years with acute or convalescent COVID-19. The CDR3 here is CASSPYYNEQFF. As DNA, the CDR3 is TGTGCCAGCAGCCCCTACTACAATGAGCAGTTCTTC.